This T cell receptor beta chain was identified in a study of OX40 agonist ivuxolimab in advanced cancers. Looking at the study overall: Ivuxolimab, which is an agonistic anti-OX40 (CD134) antibody, was administered to the patients. Patients were treated with intravenous ivuxolimab, dosed at 0.01 to 10 mg/kg and infused every 2 weeks. Study-level results: Some nonresponders also had low normalized T-cell clonal expansion.

Clones were read by immunoSEQ multiplex PCR, and TCRdb kept only the in-frame ones, dropping some. The sample has 95,000 to 100,000 clones; about 90% are singletons. Only one count was recorded for this clone. Antigen: not known. Germline CDR1 and CDR2: MNHNY and SVGAGI (reference sequence). V lost 6 bases and J lost 4, with 18 bases in between. This CDR3 has 15 amino acids. Drawing of blood for sampling happened at baseline, at cycle 4 day 1, and at cycle 7 day 1. The sequences come from CD4+ or CD8+ T cells sorted from blood, collected in a trial of the OX40 agonist ivuxolimab. The V gene is TRBV6-6, the J gene TRBJ1-2; D is ambiguous. The sequence was obtained from an adult with an advanced solid tumor such as melanoma, head and neck, liver or kidney cancer. DNA of the CDR3: TGTGCCAGCAGCAGAAGGCCCCAGGACTCCTATGGCTACACCTTC. This sequence encodes CASSRRPQDSYGYTF.